These 25 T cell receptor beta chains were sequenced from one sample in a study of T cell responses to AZD1222 COVID-19 vaccine. TCRdb's copy holds only in-frame clones and misses some; the assay was immunoSEQ multiplex PCR. The sample yields approximately 100,000 clones, approximately 91% seen once. This material consisted of peripheral blood, taken on day 0 of AZD1222 vaccination. The origin of the receptors is an adult in good health.

This clone has just a few counts. The chain couples TRBV5-1 to TRBJ1-1, with D unclear. The ends were cut back, 5 bases at V and 2 bases at J, with 19 bases in the middle. This CDR3 spans 16 amino acids. Germline V gene sequence: CDR1 SGHRS, CDR2 YFSETQ. CDR3 sequence (DNA): TGCGCCAGCAGATCCCCGGCGGGTGGTTTCAACACTGAAGCTTTCTTT. Amino acids: CASRSPAGGFNTEAFF.

The chain recombines TRBV6-5 with TRBJ2-1; the match to TRBD1 covers 7 bases. Germline CDR1 and CDR2: MNHEY and SVGAGI. Trimming at V came to 2 bases and at J to 8 bases, leaving 6 bases not matched to a gene. This CDR3 contains 14 residues. CDR3 in DNA: TGTGCCAGCAGTTACCGACAGGGACGGGATGAGCAGTTCTTC. It specifies CASSYRQGRDEQFF.

The genes are TRBV28 and TRBJ1-4; TRBD1 aligns across 8 bases. Germline V gene sequence: CDR1 MDHEN, CDR2 SYDVKM. The CDR3 sequence is 17 residues long. V lost 6 bases and J lost 8; bases outside the gene matches: 17. As DNA, the CDR3 is TGTGCCAGCAGCCCGCGCTCAGGGGCAGGGGGCTGGGAAAAACTGTTTTTT. Protein product: CASSPRSGAGGWEKLFF.

This chain connects TRBV9 to TRBJ2-1; the D is unclear. Trimming removed 0 bases from V and 1 base from J, with 11 bases in between. CDR1 SGDLS and CDR2 YYNGEE come from the germline V gene. This CDR3 is built from 16 residues. Written as DNA, the CDR3 is TGTGCCAGCAGCGTAGGTGGCAGCCAATCCTACAATGAGCAGTTCTTC. Residues: CASSVGGSQSYNEQFF.

The chain recombines TRBV27 with TRBJ2-3; possibly TRBD1 for D (5 bases). This CDR3 spans 15 amino acids. Trimming removed 6 bases at V and 4 bases at J, with 17 bases between. The germline CDR1 and CDR2 sequences are MNHEY and SMNVEV (reference sequence). CDR3 region: CASRRAGLSPDTQYF. The CDR3 DNA reads as TGTGCCAGCAGACGAGCAGGGCTTAGCCCAGATACGCAGTATTTT.

This chain joins TRBV19 and TRBJ2-7, with a tentative D call TRBD1 (5 bases). Per germline, CDR1 LNHDA and CDR2 SQIVND (reference sequence). CDR3 size: 14 residues. Trimming shortened V by 5 bases and J by 3 bases, and 14 bases separated the two germline ends. CDR3 nucleotides: TGTGCCAGTAGTCCCTGGCAGGGTGGCTACGAGCAGTACTTC. It yields the protein CASSPWQGGYEQYF.

To note about this clone: This sample also contains other DNA sequences that code for the same CDR3. The rearrangement links TRBV3-1 (or the pseudogene TRBV3-2) to TRBJ1-2; 8 nucleotides agree with TRBD1. Per the germline V gene, CDR1 is LGHDT and CDR2 is YNNKEL (reference sequence). The V and J ends lost 6 bases and 4 bases, in that order; junction bases with no gene match: 10. The CDR3 contains 15 residues. CDR3 DNA: TGTGCCAGCAGTATGCAGGGGGCCCCCGGCTATGGCTACACCTTC. Its translation: CASSMQGAPGYGYTF.

The chain uses TRBV13 and TRBJ1-2; weak D call: TRBD1 (6 bases). Trimming removed 2 bases at V and 3 bases at J, with 7 bases between. The CDR3 extends over 13 amino acids. Germline V lookup: CDR1 PRHDT, CDR2 FYEKMQ (reference sequence). CDR3: CASSLRQDYGYTF. The CDR3 nucleotides read TGTGCCAGCAGCTTACGACAGGACTATGGCTACACCTTC.

V usage is TRBV12-3 or TRBV12-4 and J usage is TRBJ1-1; D uncertain. Trimming cost V 7 bases and J 3 bases, with 6 bases left between them. The CDR3 has 11 amino acids. The CDR3 DNA follows: TGTGCCAGCACTTACGACACTGAAGCTTTCTTT. It translates to CASTYDTEAFF.

Of note for this clone: A read error may account for a junction end that differs from germline. The chain has TRBV9 and TRBJ2-2, with D perhaps matching TRBD1 (6 bases). The CDR3 is 17 amino acids. Germline V gene lookup returns CDR1 SGDLS and CDR2 YYNGEE. The CDR3 spells CVSSKDLGQYSSGELFF. As DNA, the CDR3 is TGTGTCAGCAGCAAAGACTTAGGACAGTACTCGTCCGGGGAGCTGTTTTTT.

This clone was seen once. The rearrangement joins TRBV10-3 to TRBJ1-4; D is unclear. V shed 8 bases and J shed 6 bases, with 13 bases lying between them. This CDR3 is built from 13 residues. Germline values: CDR1 ENHRY, CDR2 SYGVKD. As DNA, the CDR3 is TGTGCCATCCGGGGAGGGAGGGATGAAAAACTGTTTTTT. It encodes CAIRGGRDEKLFF.

CDR3 coding DNA: TGTGCCAGCAGTGAAGTGGTTGATTATAGCAATCAGCCCCAGCATTTT. Amino acid sequence: CASSEVVDYSNQPQHF. The rearrangement joins TRBV2 to TRBJ1-5; D is uncertain. CDR3 length: 16 amino acids. The V end was cut by 1 base, the J end by 0 bases, with 10 bases between. The germline CDR1 and CDR2 sequences are SNHLY and FYNNEI.

This chain connects TRBV15 to TRBJ1-5; tentatively, D is TRBD1 (5 bases). The ends were cut back, 0 bases at V and 3 bases at J, with 12 bases in the middle. CDR1 is LNHNV and CDR2 is YYDKDF in the germline V gene (reference sequence). The CDR3 sequence is 16 residues long. The CDR3 here is CATSRDVRVDNQPQHF. The CDR3 DNA follows: TGTGCCACCAGCAGAGATGTCAGGGTAGACAATCAGCCCCAGCATTTT.

The J gene is TRBJ1-1, the V gene TRBV24-1, with 8 bases identical to TRBD1. Germline CDR1 is KGHDR and CDR2 is SFDVKD. This CDR3 has 15 residues. The V segment lost 4 bases and the J segment 3 bases; nucleotides outside the gene matches: 6. The CDR3 reads CATSDRTGLDTEAFF. For the CDR3, the DNA is TGTGCCACCAGTGACCGGACAGGGCTCGACACTGAAGCTTTCTTT.

The chain uses TRBV27 and TRBJ1-5; D possibly corresponds to TRBD1 (5 bases). The CDR3 is 15 amino acids. Looked up from germline, CDR1 is MNHEY and CDR2 is SMNVEV (reference sequence). V gave up 3 bases and J gave up 2 bases, with 11 bases separating them. The CDR3 DNA is TGTGCCAGCAGTTTGGGTAGGGGAGGCAATCAGCCCCAGCATTTT. This sequence encodes CASSLGRGGNQPQHF.

This clone was picked up one time. The V call is TRBV19, the J call TRBJ1-5; 8 bases align to TRBD1. CDR1 LNHDA and CDR2 SQIVND come from the germline V gene (reference sequence). V was pared by 0 bases and J by 1 base, with 5 bases of the junction left unmatched. This CDR3 contains 17 residues. CDR3 loop: CASSIDETGVSNQPQHF. DNA for the CDR3: TGTGCCAGTAGTATAGACGAGACAGGGGTAAGCAATCAGCCCCAGCATTTT.

The chain recombines TRBV7-9 with TRBJ1-1; D is ambiguous. The germline V and J ends were trimmed by 8 bases and 5 bases, with 15 bases remaining between them. Germline V gene sequence: CDR1 SEHNR, CDR2 FQNEAQ (reference sequence). The CDR3 has 13 residues. The DNA for the CDR3 is TGTGCCAGCCGACCCCACCTAGAGACTGAAGCTTTCTTT. This codes for CASRPHLETEAFF.

The gene calls are TRBV11-2 and TRBJ1-1; D unclear. V was clipped by 4 bases and J by 4 bases, with 7 bases between them. The CDR3 contains 12 residues. Per germline, CDR1 SGHAT and CDR2 FQNNGV. The CDR3 here is CASSSYTTEAFF. CDR3 DNA sequence: TGTGCCAGCAGCTCGTACACCACTGAAGCTTTCTTT.

This clone was recorded only once. The V call is TRBV6-5, the J call TRBJ2-7, with a possible D match to TRBD1 (6 bases). This CDR3 spans 15 amino acids. In germline, CDR1 is MNHEY, CDR2 SVGAGI. The V gene lost 8 bases and the J gene lost 5 bases, with 22 bases spanning the gap. The CDR3 region is CASLTFRDITHEQYF. The CDR3 nucleotides read TGTGCCAGCCTAACCTTCCGGGACATCACCCACGAGCAGTACTTC.

The CDR3 nucleotides are TGTGCCAGCAGCTTAGGTACCGTGGCCCCGTCCCAGCCCCAGCATTTT. This gives the protein CASSLGTVAPSQPQHF. This chain uses TRBV7-9 with TRBJ1-5; the D is unclear. This CDR3 is 16 amino acids long. Trimming removed 1 base at V and 7 bases at J, with 17 bases between. Germline V gene data show CDR1 as SEHNR and CDR2 as FQNEAQ (reference sequence).

The chain carries TRBV5-6 and TRBJ1-6; TRBD1 might be the D (5 bases). Trimming shortened V by 4 bases and J by 3 bases, and 11 bases separated the two germline ends. Germline CDR1 reads SGHDT; CDR2 reads YYEEEE. CDR3 length: 15 amino acids. CDR3 sequence: CASSPGTVYNSPLHF. Written as DNA, the CDR3 is TGTGCCAGCAGCCCCGGGACGGTCTATAATTCACCCCTCCACTTT.

This clone was counted once. The V gene is TRBV11-2, the J gene TRBJ1-2; 7 bases match TRBD1. There are 15 residues in the CDR3. V shed 4 bases and J 2 bases; nucleotides not matched to a gene: 7. Germline loops: CDR1 SGHAT, CDR2 FQNNGV. The CDR3 loop reads CASSSYRGENYGYTF. DNA of the CDR3: TGTGCCAGCAGCTCTTACAGGGGCGAGAACTATGGCTACACCTTC.

This clone was detected once. The chain uses TRBV24-1 and TRBJ2-3, with D possibly called TRBD1 or TRBD2 (5 bases each). The CDR3 is 16 amino acids. The germline V gene encodes CDR1 KGHDR and CDR2 SFDVKD. The V end was cut by 4 bases, the J end by 1 base, with 14 bases between. For the CDR3, the DNA is TGTGCCACCAGTGAGCCGGGACCCAAGGGCACAGATACGCAGTATTTT. Translation: CATSEPGPKGTDTQYF.

The genes are TRBV25-1 and TRBJ2-6, with D possibly TRBD2 on 5 matching bases. Trimming cost V 7 bases and J 0 bases, with 13 bases left between them. The germline CDR1 and CDR2 sequences are MGHDK and SYGVNS. This CDR3 has 16 residues. The CDR3 nucleotides read TGTGCCAGCACCCTAACGGGAAACTCTGGGGCCAACGTCCTGACTTTC. Residues: CASTLTGNSGANVLTF.

The genes are TRBV7-8 and TRBJ2-1; the match to TRBD1 covers 10 bases. The germline CDR1 and CDR2 sequences are SGHVS and FQNEAQ. The CDR3 covers 15 residues. Germline trimming cut 4 bases from V and 7 bases from J; bases unmatched to any gene: 7. The CDR3: CASSYGTGAGNEQFF. The CDR3, as DNA: TGTGCCAGCAGCTACGGGACAGGGGCTGGAAATGAGCAGTTCTTC.